This is a list of T cell receptor beta chains from one sample in a study of stem cell transplantation in POMP-related autoinflammatory disease. The repertoire was sequenced with immunoSEQ multiplex PCR; TCRdb's copy has only in-frame clones and lacks some. This sample has roughly 6,400 clones; 83% occur once, and the top ten carry 4% to 5%. Sequencing was carried out using a CXCR5-defined cell subset from PBMCs. The receptors shown here come from a human donor in good health. CDR3s include the opening cysteine and the closing phenylalanine or tryptophan. D genes are given only for firm matches. Size tells how often a clone was seen (once, few, many) or the class of an expanded clone, and some rows leave it out.

j_call v_call clone_size d_call cdr3_nt cdr3_aa
TRBJ1-1 TRBV5-5 - - TGTGCCAGCAGCTTGCTTCAGGGTGGCACTGAAGCTTTCTTT CASSLLQGGTEAFF
TRBJ2-2 TRBV2 - - TGTGCCTCAACTGGACTGGGCGGTGGTATCGGGGAGCTGTTTTTT CASTGLGGGIGELFF
TRBJ2-5 TRBV5-4 - TRBD2 TGTGCCAGCAGCCGGGGGGCTAGCGGGGGGAAAGAGACCCAGTACTTC CASSRGASGGKETQYF
TRBJ1-2 TRBV28 - - TGTGCCAGCAGTTTTTTAGGGGCGAGTGGCTACACCTTC CASSFLGASGYTF
TRBJ2-3 TRBV5-1 - - TGCGCCAGCAGCCCAGGGTACACAGATACGCAGTATTTT CASSPGYTDTQYF
TRBJ2-5 TRBV19 - TRBD1 TGTGCCAGTAGTACGACAGGGGGAATATTAGAGACCCAGTACTTC CASSTTGGILETQYF
TRBJ1-1 TRBV4-2 - - TGTGCCAGCAGCTACTTAGGTAGGGCTTTCTTT CASSYLGRAFF
TRBJ2-1 TRBV15 - TRBD2 TGTGCCACCAGCAGAGATTCTAGCGGGGGATCCTACAATGAGCAGTTCTTC CATSRDSSGGSYNEQFF
TRBJ2-5 TRBV4-3 - - TGCGCCAGCAGCCAAGATACGGTTCTCAGGGAGACCCAGTACTTC CASSQDTVLRETQYF
TRBJ2-3 TRBV18 - TRBD1 TGTGCCAGCTCACCAACTACCGGGACAGGGGACACAGATACGCAGTATTTT CASSPTTGTGDTDTQYF
TRBJ1-2 TRBV29-1 once TRBD1 TGCAGCGCCGAAAAGTTGGGGACAGGGATTTTTGCTGGCTACACCTTC CSAEKLGTGIFAGYTF
TRBJ2-4 TRBV27 - - TGTGCCAGCAGTCCGGTTCGACAGGTCTTAGCCAAAAACATTCAGTACTTC CASSPVRQVLAKNIQYF
TRBJ1-1 TRBV6-6 - TRBD1 TGTGCCAGCACCATAGGACAGGGAGACACTGAAGCTTTCTTT CASTIGQGDTEAFF
TRBJ2-3 TRBV2 - - TGTGCCAGCAAACCCAATACAGATACGCAGTATTTT CASKPNTDTQYF
TRBJ2-1 TRBV11-3 few TRBD1 TGTGCCAGCAGCTTAAGAGGGACAGGGGGCAATGAGCAGTTCTTC CASSLRGTGGNEQFF
TRBJ2-7 TRBV5-1 - TRBD2 TGCGCCAGCAGCTTGGGCGGGGGAAGCTACGAGCAGTACTTC CASSLGGGSYEQYF
TRBJ2-7 TRBV28 - TRBD1 TGTGCCAGCAGGGGCTGGCTCAGACAGGGTAGCTCCTACGAGCAGTACTTC CASRGWLRQGSSYEQYF
TRBJ1-1 TRBV15 - - TGTGCCACCAGCGTACAGGAAACGAACACTGAAGCTTTCTTT CATSVQETNTEAFF
TRBJ1-3 TRBV5-1 - TRBD1 TGCGCCAGCAGCTTGTCAGGGGGAGATGGAAACACCATATATTTT CASSLSGGDGNTIYF
TRBJ2-1 TRBV5-4 once - TGTGCCAGCAACATGGGGGGGCCGAGCTCCTACAATGAGCAGTTCTTC CASNMGGPSSYNEQFF
TRBJ2-2 TRBV7-2 - - TGTGCCAGCAGCTTAGTCAGGGTAAGGGGCGGGGAGCTGTTTTTT CASSLVRVRGGELFF
TRBJ2-7 TRBV7-2 - - TGTGCCAGCAGCTTACAGGGGGGGCCGAGGTACGAGCAGTACTTC CASSLQGGPRYEQYF
TRBJ1-1 TRBV30 - TRBD1 TGTGCCTGGACTACAGGGGGCCTCATGAACACTGAAGCTTTCTTT CAWTTGGLMNTEAFF
TRBJ2-2 TRBV5-1 - - TGCGCCAGCAGCTTGGGGTCAGCAAACACCGGGGAGCTGTTTTTT CASSLGSANTGELFF
TRBJ1-2 TRBV15 - TRBD1 TGTGCCACCAGGGACAGGACAGGGGGTAACTATGGCTACACCTTC CATRDRTGGNYGYTF
TRBJ1-5 TRBV28 - - TGTGCCAGCAGTTTGCCCGGGAGCAATCAGCCCCAGCATTTT CASSLPGSNQPQHF
TRBJ1-1 TRBV9 - - TGTGCCAGCAGCGTAGGCGCCGGAACAGGGCCCTACGAAGCTTTCTTT CASSVGAGTGPYEAFF
TRBJ1-6 TRBV27 few TRBD1 TGTGCCAGCAGTTTGACAGGGGGCCATTATTCACCCCTCCACTTT CASSLTGGHYSPLHF
TRBJ2-3 TRBV5-1 - TRBD2 TGCGCCAGCAGCTTGGTGACTAGCGGCACAGATACGCAGTATTTT CASSLVTSGTDTQYF
TRBJ2-3 TRBV5-8 once - TGTGCCAGCAGCCCCCCCGCGGTGACCTTAGGCACAGATACGCAGTATTTT CASSPPAVTLGTDTQYF
TRBJ2-2 TRBV7-3 - - TGTGCCAGCAGCTTAGGAGGGGGGCTTATGTCCGGGGAGCTGTTTTTT CASSLGGGLMSGELFF
TRBJ2-3 TRBV5-6 - TRBD2 TGTGCCAGCAGCCCCCGTTTTAGCGGGGGCCGCACAGATACGCAGTATTTT CASSPRFSGGRTDTQYF
TRBJ1-5 TRBV7-9 - - TGTGCCAGCAGCTTAGAAGACCATAGCAATCAGCCCCAGCATTTT CASSLEDHSNQPQHF
TRBJ2-3 TRBV15 - - TGTGCCACCAGCAGAGAAATAGCCCGCACAGATACGCAGTATTTT CATSREIARTDTQYF
TRBJ1-2 TRBV7-9 - - TGTGCCAGCAGCGCTAGGGACGTACGCAACTATGGCTACACCTTC CASSARDVRNYGYTF
TRBJ1-2 TRBV28 - - TGTGCCAGCAGTTTCCCAGGAGCATCTTATGGCTACACCTTC CASSFPGASYGYTF